These 14 T cell receptor beta chains were sequenced from one sample in a study of CD8+CD57+ T cells in acquired aplastic anemia. Genomic DNA served as template for TCR beta VDJ and CDR3 profiling. From the reads, TCRdb called clonotypes with MiXCR, one entry per CDR3 protein. The table lists roughly 130,000 distinct CDR3 sequences, 40% to 60% of them singletons, with 2.5% in the top ten. Sequencing was carried out using sorted CD4+, CD8+, or CD8+CD57+ T cells (not recorded which) from PBMCs. These receptors were taken from a human donor in good health, serving as a control.

This CDR3 is CASRGEVGYTF. The DNA for the CDR3 is TGTGCCAGCAGGGGGGAGGTTGGCTACACCTTC. The rearrangement uses TRBV2 and TRBJ1-2, with a possible D match to TRBD1 (5 bases). V was clipped by 6 bases and J by 7 bases, with 9 bases between them. The CDR3 is made up of 11 amino acids. The V gene's germline CDR1 is SNHLY and CDR2 FYNNEI.

The chain has TRBV20-1 and TRBJ2-7; perhaps TRBD2 as D (5 bases). CDR3 size: 12 residues. Trimming removed 5 bases from V and 0 bases from J, with 8 bases in between. CDR1 is DFQATT and CDR2 is SNEGSKA in the germline V gene (reference sequence). The CDR3 DNA follows: TGCAGTGCTCTTACTAGCTCCTACGAGCAGTACTTC. Residues: CSALTSSYEQYF.

Of note for this clonotype: A much larger clone is a single base away; this may be a read error. The V gene is TRBV4-3, the J gene TRBJ1-1; D is undetermined. Deletions cut 0 bases from V and 8 bases from J, with 19 bases between. Germline values: CDR1 LGHNA, CDR2 YSLEER. The CDR3 contains 16 residues. CDR3 DNA: TGCGCCAGCAGCCAAGAATTTACGGCAGGTCGACGGGAAGCTTTCTTT. This sequence encodes CASSQEFTAGRREAFF.

CDR3: CASSLTLPNYGYTF. CDR3 DNA: TGTGCCAGCAGCTTAACGCTTCCTAACTATGGCTACACCTTC. The chain joins TRBV7-9 to TRBJ1-2; D call uncertain. Trimming stripped 2 bases from V and 0 bases from J, with 7 bases between. CDR1 is SEHNR, CDR2 FQNEAQ, per germline (reference sequence). The CDR3 extends over 14 amino acids.

This clonotype was observed many times. The chain employs TRBV15 and TRBJ1-4; weak D call: TRBD1 (5 bases). CDR3 length: 13 amino acids. V was pared by 1 base and J by 8 bases, with 8 bases between. Germline V gene data show CDR1 as LNHNV and CDR2 as YYDKDF (reference sequence). The chain's CDR3 is CATSRGRGEKLFF. The DNA of the CDR3 is TGTGCCACCAGCAGAGGTCGGGGGGAAAAACTGTTTTTT.

The sample holds many counts of this clonotype. The chain is built from TRBV7-6 and TRBJ1-1, with TRBD1 identical over 7 bases. Germline lookup yields CDR1 SGHVS and CDR2 FNYEAQ. The CDR3 is made up of 14 amino acids. V gave up 5 bases and J gave up 4 bases; unmatched junction bases: 7. CDR3 in DNA: TGTGCCAGCAGCCAAGGGGGCGCGACCACTGAAGCTTTCTTT. This sequence encodes CASSQGGATTEAFF.

This clonotype was observed at least ten times. This sequence joins TRBV20-1 and TRBJ1-4; D is perhaps TRBD1 (6 bases). The CDR3 consists of 14 residues. Germline loops: CDR1 DFQATT, CDR2 SNEGSKA (reference sequence). Between the trimmed V and J ends, which lost 3 bases and 9 bases, there was a span of 17 bases. The chain's CDR3 is CSARSTGLVQKLFF. The CDR3 bases are TGCAGTGCTAGGAGTACAGGGTTGGTTCAAAAACTGTTTTTT.

V gene TRBV7-8 combines with J gene TRBJ2-7; TRBD2 might be the D (6 bases). Trimming took 5 bases from V and 3 from J, leaving 17 bases between them. The CDR3 extends over 15 amino acids. Germline V CDR1 and CDR2: SGHVS, FQNEAQ. Here the CDR3 DNA reads TGTGCCAGCAGCCCCGACAGCCGGGGGTTCTACGAGCAGTACTTC. Translating gives CASSPDSRGFYEQYF.

This clonotype was picked up many times. Here the CDR3 DNA reads TGCAGTGCGCAGTCGATGGGGCGGCCGGCCGGTGGGATGTATGGCTACACCTTC. Its translation is CSAQSMGRPAGGMYGYTF. V gene TRBV20-1 combines with J gene TRBJ1-2, with D possibly being TRBD1 (5 bases). Germline CDR1 is DFQATT and CDR2 is SNEGSKA (reference sequence). Trimming left V 6 bases short and J 5 bases short, with 31 bases between. There are 18 residues in the CDR3.

This clonotype occurred many times. V usage is TRBV6-1 and J usage is TRBJ2-1; 11 bases match TRBD1. CDR3 size: 15 residues. V dropped 8 bases and J dropped 7; count of bases not matched to a gene: 10. Germline CDR1 and CDR2: MNHNS and SASEGT. For the CDR3, the DNA is TGTGCCAGCTCGAGGACCGGGACAGGGGGGAATGAGCAGTTCTTC. Amino acid sequence: CASSRTGTGGNEQFF.

The chain carries TRBV7-3 and TRBJ2-5; the D is unclear. V was clipped by 2 bases and J by 5 bases, with 9 bases between them. Germline V gives CDR1 SGHTA, CDR2 FQGTGA. The CDR3 runs 13 residues. Written as DNA, the CDR3 is TGTGCCAGCAGCTTAGGCAGATCGGAGACCCAGTACTTC. Protein: CASSLGRSETQYF.

DNA for the CDR3: TGTGCCAGCAGCTTAGCCACCGAGCATAATTCACCCCTCCACTTT. Translated: CASSLATEHNSPLHF. The J gene is TRBJ1-6, the V gene TRBV7-9; unclear D gene. Germline CDR1 SEHNR, CDR2 FQNEAQ (reference sequence). This CDR3 has 15 residues. The germline V and J ends were trimmed by 0 bases and 5 bases, with 8 bases remaining between them.

The chain combines TRBV24-1 with TRBJ1-2; no reliable D call. Trimming removed 3 bases at V and 8 bases at J, with 15 bases between. The CDR3 is 14 residues long. The germline V gene encodes CDR1 KGHDR and CDR2 SFDVKD. The CDR3 loop is CATSDRGEIRGYTF. CDR3 bases: TGTGCCACCAGTGATCGGGGAGAAATAAGAGGCTACACCTTC.

J is TRBJ2-7 and V is TRBV12-3 or TRBV12-4; D not resolved. The J call is in doubt because the DNA end fits TRBJ2-1 better. The CDR3 runs to 13 residues. CDR3 coding DNA: TGTGCCAGCAGTTTAAACCTTCGGAATGAGCAGTTCTTC. Translated, it gives CASSLNLRNEQFF.